This T cell receptor (beta chain) was recovered during a study of T cell repertoires in cytomegalovirus infection. Study-level information: Recently identified HLA-C-restricted CMV epitopes were among the peptides used. A matching HLA type, together with CMV infection, was signaled by public TCR beta signatures. The study's findings and limits: CMV-specific TCR beta clonotypes restricted by HLA-C dominated the ex vivo response. Totalled public TCR beta family frequency picked out people who carried CMV plus the relevant HLA.

This clonotype came up many times. As yet, its antigen is unknown. From the reads, TCRdb called clonotypes with MiXCR, one entry per CDR3 protein. The sample lists 80,000 or so distinct CDR3 sequences; 35% to 50% were seen once. The CDR3 has 16 residues. The V end lost 1 base, the J end lost 5 bases, and 17 bases lay between the germline ends. The chain couples TRBV12-3 or TRBV12-4 to TRBJ2-5, with a weak D call TRBD1 (6 bases). The clonotype was recovered from a human donor in good health (CMV status not recorded). Some clones in this sample may be carry-over from other donors' samples. The material was CD8+ T cells from cultured PBMCs, obtained from culture after CMV antigen stimulation. The CDR3 DNA reads as TGTGCCAGCAGTTTAGATGTGAGGACAGCCAGGGAGACCCAGTACTTC. As protein: CASSLDVRTARETQYF.